These T cell receptor beta chains were read from a single sample in a study of CD8+CD57+ T cells in acquired aplastic anemia. A single record per CDR3 protein comes from TCRdb applying MiXCR to the reads. The sample yields tens of thousands of distinct CDR3 sequences, approximately 73% seen once. Sequenced sample: sorted CD4+, CD8+, or CD8+CD57+ T cells (not recorded which) from PBMCs. The source is a human donor in good health, serving as a control. Each CDR3 is given without its conserved first and last residue. Fields, in order: J gene, D gene, V gene, CDR3 protein. D genes are given only for firm matches.

TRBJ1-2 | TRBD1 | TRBV6-4 | ASRPGQPAYGYT
TRBJ2-7 | TRBD2 | TRBV2 | ASRLAGGEFYEQY
TRBJ2-7 | . | TRBV7-2 | ASSLLGLNDEQY
TRBJ1-1 | TRBD1 | TRBV7-9 | ASSLAGGRGTEAF
TRBJ2-3 | . | TRBV11-1 | ASSLAGGTDTQY
TRBJ2-7 | TRBD2 | TRBV2 | ATSDPAGGKDEQY
TRBJ2-1 | . | TRBV7-9 | ASSIGTEQF
TRBJ2-7 | . | TRBV29-1 | SVGPYYEQY
TRBJ2-2 | . | TRBV10-2 | ASRALTGIGELF
TRBJ1-6 | TRBD1 | TRBV6-5 | ASSSTGTSYNSPLH
TRBJ2-7 | . | TRBV7-8 | ASSLDVLTYEQY
TRBJ2-1 | . | TRBV25-1 | ASSAPPNEQF
TRBJ2-3 | . | TRBV29-1 | SVEKSSDTQY
TRBJ1-2 | . | TRBV25-1 | ASSDLGTVSGGYT
TRBJ1-2 | . | TRBV20-1 | SVSDRQVYYGYT
TRBJ1-1 | . | TRBV9 | ASSAPTSGQEPTEAF
TRBJ2-7 | TRBD2 | TRBV29-1 | SARTGGSYEQY
TRBJ1-3 | . | TRBV29-1 | SVRGTSGNTIY
TRBJ2-7 | . | TRBV10-3 | AISGEAGSTYEQY
TRBJ2-7 | . | TRBV7-8 | ASTGPTVSYEQY
TRBJ1-2 | . | TRBV19 | ASSASTVANYGYT
TRBJ1-1 | . | TRBV19 | ASHKWDEAF
TRBJ2-1 | . | TRBV5-1 | ASSWRGAGVHNEQF
TRBJ1-5 | TRBD1 | TRBV2 | ASSAGQGGYQPQH
TRBJ2-5 | TRBD1 | TRBV10-3 | AISESGDSGRMTETQY
TRBJ2-7 | TRBD1 | TRBV10-3 | AISQIGDRAIYEQY
TRBJ2-7 | . | TRBV10-3 | AISDLAYEQY
TRBJ1-4 | TRBD1 | TRBV20-1 | SARRAGGDEKLF
TRBJ1-1 | . | TRBV12-5 | ASGRQPIYTETF
TRBJ2-3 | . | TRBV20-1 | SARDRPNTQY
TRBJ2-1 | . | TRBV7-8 | ASSLVPQVNEQF
TRBJ2-7 | . | TRBV7-9 | ASSATGSLYEQY
TRBJ2-7 | . | TRBV9 | ASSAGQGASYEQH
TRBJ2-5 | TRBD2 | TRBV20-1 | SAKRGGETQY
TRBJ2-1 | TRBD2 | TRBV11-1 | ASSLGDSGGAYNEQF
TRBJ2-7 | TRBD2 | TRBV11-2 | ASSLGLAGAYEQY
TRBJ1-3 | . | TRBV7-2 | ASSLEGHTIY
TRBJ2-7 | . | TRBV6-5 | ASSYRGLTYEQY
TRBJ1-2 | . | TRBV7-2 | ASSLSQGSYGYT
TRBJ1-1 | . | TRBV6-5 | ASSVDNWNTEAF
TRBJ1-1 | . | TRBV15 | ATSMDSVNTEAF